These 32 T cell receptor beta chains share one sample of origin, sequenced in a study of beta chain features in type 1 diabetes. Reverse transcription of all isolated RNA meant that expressed TCRB transcripts were sequenced. Generated by immunoSEQ multiplex PCR, the TCRdb table keeps only in-frame clones and is missing some. The sample yields around 250,000 clones, over 12% seen once. The specimen was naive CD4+ T cells from blood. Receptors originate from a woman aged 40 to 50 in good health.

This clone has a handful of counts. The chain uses TRBV28 and TRBJ1-2; D perhaps matches TRBD1 (5 bases). CDR3 length: 11 amino acids. The V end lost 4 bases, the J end lost 8 bases, and 8 bases lay between the germline ends. CDR1 is MDHEN and CDR2 is SYDVKM in the germline V gene. CDR3 loop: CASSWRDGYTF. The CDR3 nucleotides read TGTGCCAGCAGTTGGAGGGACGGCTACACCTTC.

This rearrangement joins TRBV19 to TRBJ2-3, with D unresolved. Germline V gives CDR1 LNHDA, CDR2 SQIVND (reference sequence). This CDR3 is built from 15 residues. The germline V and J ends were trimmed by 3 bases and 0 bases, with 10 bases remaining between them. For the CDR3, the DNA is TGTGCCAGTAGTATTTATTCCTCTAGCACAGATACGCAGTATTTT. Translation: CASSIYSSSTDTQYF.

This rearrangement joins TRBV19 to TRBJ1-4; D not certain. V dropped 6 bases and J dropped 2 bases, with 7 bases sitting between them. CDR3 length: 13 amino acids. Germline lookup yields CDR1 LNHDA and CDR2 SQIVND (reference sequence). The CDR3, as DNA: TGTGCCAGTAGCATCAGGACTAATGAAAAACTGTTTTTT. Protein: CASSIRTNEKLFF.

The rearrangement links TRBV19 to TRBJ2-5; TRBD2 matches at 11 bases. Germline CDR1 and CDR2: LNHDA and SQIVND (reference sequence). With 10 bases clipped from V and 2 bases from J, the junction kept 9 bases outside the gene matches. CDR3 length: 15 residues. The CDR3 loop is CATAGVAGGQETQYF. For the CDR3, the DNA is TGTGCCACTGCTGGAGTAGCGGGGGGGCAAGAGACCCAGTACTTC.

This chain joins TRBV5-1 and TRBJ2-7; 11 bases are shared with TRBD2. Germline assignment: CDR1 SGHRS and CDR2 YFSETQ. CDR3 size: 15 residues. V shed 0 bases and J 4 bases; nucleotides not matched to a gene: 3. The CDR3 reads CASSLGLAGLYEQYF. CDR3 coding DNA: TGCGCCAGCAGCTTGGGACTAGCGGGGTTATACGAGCAGTACTTC. The full variable domain, completed using reference TRBV5-1 and TRBJ2-7, is KAGVTQTPRYLIKTRGQQVTLSCSPISGHRSVSWYQQTPGQGLQFLFEYFSETQRNKGNFPGRFSGRQFSNSRSEMNVSTLELGDSALYLCASSLGLAGLYEQYFGPGTRLTVT.

This clone was seen more than once but under ten times. This sequence joins TRBV7-2 and TRBJ2-1, with 7 bases that match TRBD1. The germline gives CDR1 SGHTA, CDR2 FQGNSA. The CDR3 consists of 15 residues. J was trimmed by 6 bases and V by 1 base; bases with no gene match: 6. The CDR3 here is CASSLVGTDVNEQFF. CDR3 coding DNA: TGTGCCAGCAGCTTAGTTGGGACAGACGTCAATGAGCAGTTCTTC.

This chain uses TRBV6-1 with TRBJ2-7; 8 bases fit TRBD1. The V segment lost 6 bases and the J segment 3 bases; nucleotides outside the gene matches: 7. Germline V gene sequence: CDR1 MNHNS, CDR2 SASEGT. The CDR3 spans 14 residues. In DNA form, the CDR3 reads TGTGCCAGCAGGAGGGACAGGCTCAGCTACGAGCAGTACTTC. It is translated as CASRRDRLSYEQYF.

The genes are TRBV7-2 and TRBJ2-2, with 10 bases matching TRBD2. The CDR3 is made up of 14 amino acids. Germline V CDR1 and CDR2: SGHTA, FQGNSA. The ends lost 3 bases at V and 5 bases at J; junction bases unmatched: 0. The chain's CDR3 is CASSLGLATGELFF. CDR3 bases: TGTGCCAGCAGCTTGGGACTAGCGACCGGGGAGCTGTTTTTT.

This clone was seen more than once but under ten times. The chain employs TRBV7-9 and TRBJ2-1; D not resolved. Germline lookup yields CDR1 SEHNR and CDR2 FQNEAQ (reference sequence). V dropped 11 bases and J dropped 7 bases, with 12 bases sitting between them. This CDR3 region has 11 residues. As DNA, the CDR3 is TGTGCCGCCTCAGGTGGGAATGAGCAGTTCTTC. Protein: CAASGGNEQFF.

The genes are TRBV7-9 and TRBJ2-7; D is possibly TRBD1 (6 bases). Germline V lookup: CDR1 SEHNR, CDR2 FQNEAQ (reference sequence). The CDR3 consists of 15 residues. V dropped 5 bases and J dropped 2 bases, with 16 bases sitting between them. CDR3 sequence reads: CASSIQSRGPYEQYF. As DNA, the CDR3 is TGTGCCAGCAGCATCCAGAGCAGGGGCCCCTACGAGCAGTACTTC.

This clone occurred many times. CDR3 amino acids: CASSSWTSTDTQYF. CDR3 DNA sequence: TGTGCCAGCAGCTCATGGACTAGCACAGATACGCAGTATTTT. The J gene is TRBJ2-3, the V gene TRBV7-2; weak D call: TRBD2 (5 bases). Looked up from germline, CDR1 is SGHTA and CDR2 is FQGNSA. Trimming removed 4 bases from V and 0 bases from J, with 8 bases in between. The length of the CDR3 is 14 residues.

This chain joins TRBV7-2 and TRBJ2-7; D is perhaps TRBD2 (7 bases). Trimming took 3 bases from V and 4 from J, leaving 13 bases between them. The germline CDR1 and CDR2 sequences are SGHTA and FQGNSA. This CDR3 contains 14 residues. The DNA for the CDR3 is TGTGCCAGCAGCTTCCTGGGAGGGGGTTACGAGCAGTACTTC. Encoded protein: CASSFLGGGYEQYF.

This clone appeared a few times. The chain has TRBV7-9 and TRBJ2-5; 7 bases are a match to TRBD1. CDR3 length: 15 residues. CDR1 and CDR2 (germline): SEHNR, FQNEAQ (reference sequence). V lost 5 bases and J lost 5; bases outside the gene matches: 11. The CDR3 region has the DNA TGTGCCAGCAGCCGCCGCGAGGGGGCCGTTGAGACCCAGTACTTC. Translation: CASSRREGAVETQYF. Full variable domain (missing parts from reference TRBV7-9 and TRBJ2-5): DTGVSQNPRHKITKRGQNVTFRCDPISEHNRLYWYRQTLGQGPEFLTYFQNEAQLEKSRLLSDRFSAERPKGSFSTLEIQRTEQGDSAMYLCASSRREGAVETQYFGPGTRLLVL.

This clone turned up a few times. J is TRBJ1-2 and V is TRBV19; the match to TRBD1 covers 11 bases. The CDR3 runs 14 residues. CDR1 and CDR2 from the germline V gene are LNHDA and SQIVND (reference sequence). V lost 9 bases, J lost 8 bases, and 11 bases stayed unmatched. The CDR3 bases are TGTGCCAGCCAAACCTCGAGGACAGGGGGCGGCTACACCTTC. It specifies CASQTSRTGGGYTF.

The chain links TRBV2 to TRBJ2-1, with 10 bases fitting TRBD1. CDR3 length: 15 residues. V dropped 5 bases and J dropped 4; count of bases not matched to a gene: 5. CDR1 and CDR2 from the germline V gene are SNHLY and FYNNEI. The CDR3 region has the DNA TGTGCCAGCAGTTTCCGGGACAGGGGTTACAATGAGCAGTTCTTC. Amino acids: CASSFRDRGYNEQFF. Together with reference TRBV2 and TRBJ2-1, the CDR3 gives the full variable domain: EPEVTQTPSHQVTQMGQEVILRCVPISNHLYFYWYRQILGQKVEFLVSFYNNEISEKSEIFDDQFSVERPDGSNFTLKIRSTKLEDSAMYFCASSFRDRGYNEQFFGPGTRLTVL.

The sample holds a few counts of this clone. The chain combines TRBV10-3 with TRBJ2-1, with 16 nucleotides matching TRBD2. This CDR3 has 16 residues. Per the germline V gene, CDR1 is ENHRY and CDR2 is SYGVKD. J gave up 7 bases and V 6 bases, and 6 bases lay outside the gene matches. The chain's CDR3 is CAISTGTSGGANEQFF. The CDR3 DNA follows: TGTGCCATCAGCACGGGGACTAGCGGGGGGGCAAATGAGCAGTTCTTC.

This clone has more than one count but fewer than ten. As the CDR3 is not closed by the conserved phenylalanine or tryptophan, this likely results from a read error. The DNA is left out, because the CDR3 cannot be placed on it with certainty; the CDR3 is given as TCRdb lists it. The chain couples TRBV21-1 to TRBJ1-4; TRBD1 reflects the table's D call only, with no check against the DNA. TRBV21-1 is a documented pseudogene. The CDR3 contains 10 residues when both ends are counted. CDR3 protein: CASRREGQGL.

The chain is built from TRBV7-8 and TRBJ1-2; 10 bases line up with TRBD1. Losses at the gene ends were 5 bases for V and 5 bases for J; bases not matched to a gene: 8. Germline V gene lookup returns CDR1 SGHVS and CDR2 FQNEAQ. CDR3 length equals 15 residues. The CDR3 coding sequence is TGTGCCAGCAGCCCCGGGACAGGGGTGGGGTATGGCTACACCTTC. As protein: CASSPGTGVGYGYTF.

This clone was detected only a few times. V and J are TRBV15 and TRBJ2-1, with D uncertain. Looked up from germline, CDR1 is LNHNV and CDR2 is YYDKDF (reference sequence). With 1 base removed from V and 7 bases from J, the gap between germline ends came to 14 bases. This CDR3 spans 15 amino acids. The CDR3 DNA is TGTGCCACCAGCAGAGTTGCGTCACTAATAAATGAGCAGTTCTTC. Translated, it gives CATSRVASLINEQFF.

V and J are TRBV2 and TRBJ2-5; D gene ambiguous. The DNA end is more similar to TRBJ2-7, so the J call may be wrong. The V gene's germline CDR1 is SNHLY and CDR2 FYNNEI. This CDR3 has 12 amino acids. CDR3 coding DNA: TGTGCCAGCAGCGACGACTCCTACGAGCAGTACTTC. Its protein is CASSDDSYEQYF.

The chain is built from TRBV2 and TRBJ1-5, with TRBD1 as a possible D gene (6 bases). Germline-derived CDR1 and CDR2 are SNHLY and FYNNEI. Trimming cost V 7 bases and J 3 bases, with 13 bases left between them. The CDR3 length is 14 residues. The CDR3 protein is CASTQDRPNQPQHF. DNA for the CDR3: TGTGCCAGCACCCAAGACAGGCCCAATCAGCCCCAGCATTTT.

CDR3: CATIEDSTYEQYF. The CDR3 DNA follows: TGTGCCACCATAGAGGACAGCACCTACGAGCAGTACTTC. The V gene is TRBV10-3, the J gene TRBJ2-7, with a weak D call TRBD1 (6 bases). The CDR3 totals 13 residues. In germline, CDR1 is ENHRY, CDR2 SYGVKD. Trimming shortened V by 10 bases and J by 2 bases, and 15 bases separated the two germline ends.

This chain connects TRBV27 to TRBJ1-1; tentatively, D is TRBD1 (5 bases). CDR1 and CDR2 from the germline V gene are MNHEY and SMNVEV (reference sequence). V was trimmed by 5 bases and J by 1 base, leaving 8 bases between them. This CDR3 spans 13 amino acids. CDR3 nucleotides: TGTGCCAGCAGTGTGACAGCGAACACTGAAGCTTTCTTT. This sequence encodes CASSVTANTEAFF.

The V gene is TRBV15, the J gene TRBJ1-6; TRBD1 might be the D (6 bases). V was clipped by 5 bases and J by 11 bases, with 16 bases between them. Germline V gene data show CDR1 as LNHNV and CDR2 as YYDKDF (reference sequence). This CDR3 has 14 residues. The CDR3 DNA follows: TGTGCCACCAGCGGGGACAACAAGGTTACACCCCTCCACTTT. Protein product: CATSGDNKVTPLHF.

CDR3 sequence: CASSLGGLAHTDTQYF. The CDR3 DNA sequence: TGTGCCAGCAGCTTAGGTGGACTAGCGCACACAGATACGCAGTATTTT. The chain is built from TRBV7-2 and TRBJ2-3, with TRBD2 matching 9 bases. Trimming removed 1 base from V and 2 bases from J; junction bases left unmatched: 4. Germline V lookup: CDR1 SGHTA, CDR2 FQGNSA. This CDR3 contains 16 residues.

This clone came up a few times. This sequence joins TRBV19 and TRBJ2-2; 7 bases match TRBD2. Trimming removed 9 bases from V and 0 bases from J; junction bases left unmatched: 28. CDR1 and CDR2 from the germline V gene are LNHDA and SQIVND (reference sequence). This CDR3 has 22 amino acids. DNA of the CDR3: TGTGCCAGGGATCCTCCTAACCGGGCTAGCGGCGACACCTGGCCGAACACCGGGGAGCTGTTTTTT. It yields the protein CARDPPNRASGDTWPNTGELFF.

V usage is TRBV10-3 and J usage is TRBJ1-2, with D perhaps TRBD1 (5 bases). In germline, CDR1 is ENHRY, CDR2 SYGVKD. The V end was cut by 3 bases, the J end by 4 bases, with 9 bases between. The CDR3 runs 13 residues. The CDR3 spells CAISEQEGYGYTF. DNA of the CDR3: TGTGCCATCAGTGAACAGGAAGGCTATGGCTACACCTTC.

In its sample, this clone was seen many times. The CDR3 nucleotides are TGTGCCAGCAGTAGGACAGGGTACAATGAGCAGTTCTTC. This gives the protein CASSRTGYNEQFF. The chain joins TRBV14 to TRBJ2-1; 8 nucleotides match TRBD1. Germline V gene lookup returns CDR1 SGHDN and CDR2 FVKESK. The CDR3 length is 13 residues. Losses at the gene ends were 6 bases for V and 4 bases for J; bases not matched to a gene: 2.

This clone was counted between two and nine times. This chain uses TRBV6-6 with TRBJ1-2; D uncertain. The germline gives CDR1 MNHNY, CDR2 SVGAGI (reference sequence). Trimming left V 5 bases short and J 7 bases short, with 20 bases between. The CDR3 totals 15 residues. CDR3 residues: CASSTDTRPGSGYTF. DNA of the CDR3: TGTGCCAGCAGTACGGATACTCGACCTGGGAGTGGCTACACCTTC.

CDR3 bases: TGTGCCAGCCAAGGGAGTTTGTCGGAGGAGCGGTACGAGCAGTACTTC. As protein: CASQGSLSEERYEQYF. The chain uses TRBV2 and TRBJ2-7; D is possibly TRBD2 (5 bases). The CDR3 spans 16 residues. Trimming took off 8 bases at V and 4 bases at J, with 24 bases between the two ends. Germline V lookup: CDR1 SNHLY, CDR2 FYNNEI.

In this sample, this clone turned up a few times. V is TRBV11-2 and J is TRBJ2-5; D is possibly TRBD2 (5 bases). The J call may not be correct, given that the DNA end is closer to TRBJ2-7. Germline CDR1 SGHAT, CDR2 FQNNGV. The CDR3 spans 15 residues. The CDR3 nucleotides are TGTGCCAGCAGTCAGGACGGACTGGCGACCTACGAGCAGTACTTC. This gives the protein CASSQDGLATYEQYF.

The rearrangement uses TRBV25-1 and TRBJ1-2, with TRBD1 as a possible D gene (5 bases). CDR3 length equals 16 residues. V lost 2 bases, J lost 2 bases, and 15 bases lay in between. Germline loops: CDR1 MGHDK, CDR2 SYGVNS. The CDR3 protein is CASSEGGGKGNYGYTF. In nucleotides, the CDR3 is TGTGCCAGCAGTGAAGGGGGGGGAAAGGGCAACTATGGCTACACCTTC.